A selection of T cell receptor beta chains follows, all from one sample in a study of cytomegalovirus exposure and HLA in healthy donors. Repertoires were generated with immunoSEQ multiplex PCR, while TCRdb's copy carries only in-frame clones and drops some. The sample has tens of thousands of clones; around three quarters are singletons. Sequenced sample: PBMCs. The source is a woman aged 55-70 years in good health and CMV-seropositive. The CDR3 runs from the conserved cysteine through the conserved F or W. The order of the fields is V gene, J gene, D gene, clone size, CDR3 protein, CDR3 DNA. D genes are given only for firm matches. Rows give clone size only sometimes, using once, few, many, or a class for an expanded clone.

V: TRBV27; J: TRBJ1-6; D: -; size: -; CDR3: CASSLDGDNSPLHF; DNA: TGTGCCAGCAGTTTAGACGGAGATAATTCACCCCTCCACTTT
V: TRBV4-3; J: TRBJ2-3; D: -; size: -; CDR3: CASSQDSIVRGTQYF; DNA: TGCGCCAGCAGCCAAGATTCCATTGTCAGGGGTACGCAGTATTTT
V: TRBV6-4; J: TRBJ2-2; D: TRBD1; size: -; CDR3: CASSAGTGNTGELFF; DNA: TGTGCCAGCAGTGCCGGGACAGGGAACACCGGGGAGCTGTTTTTT
V: TRBV7-2; J: TRBJ1-1; D: -; size: -; CDR3: CASRYDRRAEAFF; DNA: TGTGCCAGCAGATATGACAGGCGGGCTGAAGCTTTCTTT
V: TRBV5-5; J: TRBJ2-5; D: TRBD2; size: -; CDR3: CASSLSGAEETQYF; DNA: TGTGCCAGCAGTCTGAGCGGGGCAGAAGAGACCCAGTACTTC
V: TRBV6-5; J: TRBJ1-2; D: -; size: -; CDR3: CASSYAGFEGYTF; DNA: TGTGCCAGCAGTTACGCGGGTTTCGAGGGCTACACCTTC
V: TRBV5-8; J: TRBJ1-2; D: TRBD1; size: few; CDR3: CASRHRDRVMFYGYTF; DNA: TGTGCCAGCAGGCACCGGGACAGGGTAATGTTCTATGGCTACACCTTC
V: TRBV7-3; J: TRBJ2-3; D: TRBD2; size: -; CDR3: CASSLIRMGGGVTDTQYF; DNA: TGTGCCAGCAGCTTAATTAGGATGGGGGGAGGGGTCACAGATACGCAGTATTTT
V: TRBV7-9; J: TRBJ2-7; D: TRBD1; size: -; CDR3: CASSGTGLFGEQYF; DNA: TGTGCCAGCTCCGGGACAGGGTTGTTCGGCGAGCAGTACTTC
V: TRBV27; J: TRBJ2-3; D: TRBD1; size: once; CDR3: CASSATGVHTDTQYF; DNA: TGTGCCAGCAGTGCTACAGGGGTGCACACAGATACGCAGTATTTT
V: TRBV4-3; J: TRBJ1-3; D: TRBD1; size: -; CDR3: CASSQEPRGIYF; DNA: TGCGCCAGCAGCCAAGAGCCCAGGGGGATATATTTT
V: TRBV5-6; J: TRBJ2-6; D: TRBD2; size: -; CDR3: CASSLGGGRGANVLTF; DNA: TGTGCCAGCAGCTTGGGGGGGGGTCGTGGGGCCAACGTCCTGACTTTC
V: TRBV29-1; J: TRBJ2-3; D: TRBD2; size: -; CDR3: CSVEGSASGGPDTQYF; DNA: TGCAGCGTTGAAGGTTCGGCTAGCGGGGGCCCAGATACGCAGTATTTT
V: TRBV27; J: TRBJ1-1; D: TRBD1; size: -; CDR3: CASSRGNKAFF; DNA: TGTGCCAGCAGCAGGGGGAACAAAGCTTTCTTT
V: TRBV5-5; J: TRBJ2-7; D: TRBD1; size: -; CDR3: CASSHRTGAFGEQYF; DNA: TGTGCCAGCAGCCACAGGACAGGGGCGTTCGGCGAGCAGTACTTC
V: TRBV5-6; J: TRBJ1-1; D: -; size: few; CDR3: CASKRQMNTEAFF; DNA: TGTGCCAGCAAGAGACAGATGAACACTGAAGCTTTCTTT
V: TRBV7-9; J: TRBJ2-7; D: -; size: -; CDR3: CSSRGRSYEQYF; DNA: TGTTCCAGCAGGGGCAGATCCTACGAGCAGTACTTC
V: TRBV7-2; J: TRBJ1-1; D: -; size: -; CDR3: CASSLSWGAPTDEAFF; DNA: TGTGCCAGCAGCTTATCTTGGGGAGCCCCCACCGATGAAGCTTTCTTT
V: TRBV5-1; J: TRBJ1-1; D: TRBD1; size: once; CDR3: CASSSSTRQGLTEAFF; DNA: TGCGCCAGCAGCTCATCAACCCGACAGGGATTAACTGAAGCTTTCTTT
V: TRBV7-7; J: TRBJ1-1; D: TRBD1; size: -; CDR3: CASSLGTGGRAFF; DNA: TGTGCTAGCAGCTTAGGGACAGGGGGAAGAGCTTTCTTT
V: TRBV5-5; J: TRBJ1-1; D: TRBD1; size: -; CDR3: CAFSGTGYNTEAFF; DNA: TGTGCCTTTTCCGGGACAGGGTATAACACTGAAGCTTTCTTT
V: TRBV27; J: TRBJ2-7; D: -; size: few; CDR3: CASGGDRTSSYEQYF; DNA: TGTGCCAGCGGGGGGGACAGGACGAGCTCCTACGAGCAGTACTTC
V: TRBV7-2; J: TRBJ2-3; D: TRBD2; size: few; CDR3: CASSWGGDTQYF; DNA: TGTGCCAGCAGCTGGGGGGGGGATACGCAGTATTTT
V: TRBV7-7; J: TRBJ2-1; D: -; size: -; CDR3: CASSLAAALYNEQFF; DNA: TGTGCTAGCAGCTTAGCGGCGGCATTGTACAATGAGCAGTTCTTC
V: TRBV11-2; J: TRBJ1-4; D: -; size: -; CDR3: CASSVRGQPNEKLFF; DNA: TGTGCCAGCAGCGTCAGAGGACAGCCGAATGAAAAACTGTTTTTT
V: TRBV5-6; J: TRBJ2-5; D: TRBD2; size: -; CDR3: CASSLSWSSGEQETQYF; DNA: TGTGCCAGCAGCTTAAGTTGGAGTAGCGGGGAACAAGAGACCCAGTACTTC
V: TRBV5-1; J: TRBJ2-7; D: -; size: -; CDR3: CASSLGQSSYEQYF; DNA: TGCGCCAGCAGCTTGGGACAGAGCTCCTACGAGCAGTACTTC
V: TRBV10-3; J: TRBJ2-3; D: TRBD2; size: -; CDR3: CAISPSGPSTDTQYF; DNA: TGTGCCATCAGTCCTAGCGGCCCTAGCACAGATACGCAGTATTTT
V: TRBV21-1; J: TRBJ1-1; D: -; size: few; CDR3: CASSKAGGPHTEAFF; DNA: TGTGCCAGCAGCAAAGCCGGGGGTCCACACACTGAAGCTTTCTTT
V: TRBV7-2; J: TRBJ2-7; D: -; size: -; CDR3: CASSLVTARWYEQYF; DNA: TGTGCCAGCAGCTTAGTTACGGCCAGGTGGTACGAGCAGTACTTC
V: TRBV5-1; J: TRBJ1-1; D: -; size: few; CDR3: CASSLGGGSTEAFF; DNA: TGCGCCAGCAGCTTGGGGGGGGGTTCCACTGAAGCTTTCTTT
V: TRBV27; J: TRBJ2-4; D: -; size: -; CDR3: CASSLHRGGDIQYF; DNA: TGTGCCAGCAGTTTACACAGGGGGGGAGACATTCAGTACTTC
V: TRBV4-1; J: TRBJ1-2; D: -; size: -; CDR3: CASSQEGRVELYGYTF; DNA: TGCGCCAGCAGCCAGGAGGGTAGGGTCGAACTCTATGGCTACACCTTC
V: TRBV6-5; J: TRBJ1-1; D: -; size: few; CDR3: CASSRGQSDTEAFF; DNA: TGTGCCAGCAGTAGAGGACAGTCCGACACTGAAGCTTTCTTT
V: TRBV30; J: TRBJ1-3; D: TRBD1; size: -; CDR3: CAWKQGASGNTVYF; DNA: TGTGCCTGGAAACAGGGGGCCTCTGGAAACACCGTATATTTT
V: TRBV9; J: TRBJ1-1; D: TRBD1; size: -; CDR3: CASSVGGQGVNTEAFF; DNA: TGTGCCAGCAGCGTAGGGGGACAGGGGGTGAACACTGAAGCTTTCTTT
V: TRBV11-3; J: TRBJ1-2; D: -; size: -; CDR3: CASSSGREGDGYTF; DNA: TGTGCCAGCAGCTCCGGGCGGGAGGGGGATGGCTACACCTTC
V: TRBV11-2; J: TRBJ2-5; D: TRBD2; size: -; CDR3: CASSLTSGGAFRETQYF; DNA: TGTGCCAGCAGCTTGACTAGCGGGGGGGCATTCCGAGAGACCCAGTACTTC
V: TRBV29-1; J: TRBJ2-3; D: -; size: -; CDR3: CSVLQGDTQYF; DNA: TGCAGCGTTTTGCAGGGGGATACGCAGTATTTT
V: TRBV29-1; J: TRBJ1-1; D: TRBD1; size: -; CDR3: CSVGQGTGYTEAFF; DNA: TGCAGCGTGGGGCAGGGGACAGGTTACACTGAAGCTTTCTTT
V: TRBV7-6; J: TRBJ2-3; D: -; size: -; CDR3: CASSSNRDGDTQYF; DNA: TGTGCCAGCAGCTCCAACAGAGATGGAGATACGCAGTATTTT
V: TRBV7-9; J: TRBJ2-7; D: -; size: few; CDR3: CASSLAGVFYEQYF; DNA: TGTGCCAGCAGCTTAGCGGGAGTTTTCTACGAGCAGTACTTC
V: TRBV27; J: TRBJ1-2; D: TRBD1; size: -; CDR3: CASEARQGAPGGYTF; DNA: TGTGCCAGCGAGGCCAGACAGGGGGCGCCGGGTGGCTACACCTTC
V: TRBV6-5; J: TRBJ2-7; D: -; size: -; CDR3: CASSYSPGSYEQYF; DNA: TGTGCCAGCAGTTACTCCCCGGGGTCCTACGAGCAGTACTTC
V: TRBV5-1; J: TRBJ1-6; D: TRBD1; size: few; CDR3: CASCLATGTVVNSPLHF; DNA: TGCGCCAGCTGCCTAGCAACCGGGACAGTGGTTAATTCACCCCTCCACTTT
V: TRBV6-1; J: TRBJ1-5; D: TRBD1; size: -; CDR3: CASSGQGDQPQHF; DNA: TGTGCCAGCAGCGGACAGGGGGACCAGCCCCAGCATTTT
V: TRBV4-3; J: TRBJ2-7; D: -; size: -; CDR3: CASSQGGFDNYEQYF; DNA: TGCGCCAGCAGCCAAGGCGGATTCGATAATTACGAGCAGTACTTC
V: TRBV6-1; J: TRBJ2-6; D: -; size: -; CDR3: CASRANTGANVLTF; DNA: TGTGCCAGCAGGGCAAATACTGGGGCCAACGTCCTGACTTTC
V: TRBV27; J: TRBJ1-2; D: TRBD1; size: -; CDR3: CASSMTGGYFHGYTF; DNA: TGTGCCAGCAGTATGACAGGGGGCTACTTTCATGGCTACACCTTC